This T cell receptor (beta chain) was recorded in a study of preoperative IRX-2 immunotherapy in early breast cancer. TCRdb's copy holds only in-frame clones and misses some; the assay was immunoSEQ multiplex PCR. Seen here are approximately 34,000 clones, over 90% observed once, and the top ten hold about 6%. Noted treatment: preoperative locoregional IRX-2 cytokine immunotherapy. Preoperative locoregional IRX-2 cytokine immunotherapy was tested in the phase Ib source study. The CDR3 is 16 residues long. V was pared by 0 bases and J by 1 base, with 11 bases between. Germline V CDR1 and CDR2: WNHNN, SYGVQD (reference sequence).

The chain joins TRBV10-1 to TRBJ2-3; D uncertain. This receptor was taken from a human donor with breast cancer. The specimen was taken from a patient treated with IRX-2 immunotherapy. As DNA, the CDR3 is TGCGCCAGCAGTGAGTCCCTCTTCTACGGCACAGATACGCAGTATTTT. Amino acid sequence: CASSESLFYGTDTQYF.